This TCR beta chain was retrieved from a study of T cell repertoires in cytomegalovirus infection. About the research overall: Alongside well-studied HLA-B-restricted CMV epitopes, recently identified HLA-C-restricted CMV epitopes were also used. An indication of both CMV infection and matching HLA type came from public TCR beta signatures.

From the reads, TCRdb called clonotypes with MiXCR, one entry per CDR3 protein. The sample has 450,000 to 550,000 distinct CDR3 sequences; roughly 42% are singletons. Of note for this clonotype: The antigen is unknown.

The CDR3 spans 15 residues. Germline loops: CDR1 SEHNR, CDR2 FQNEAQ (reference sequence). J gave up 6 bases and V 3 bases, and 4 bases lay outside the gene matches. Study findings and constraints: Individuals carrying CMV plus the relevant HLA were identified by cumulative frequency of public TCR beta families. HLA-C-restricted CMV-specific TCR beta clonotypes prevailed in the ex vivo response.

Specimen: cultured PBMCs, collected from culture after CMV antigen stimulation. The rearrangement joins TRBV7-9 to TRBJ2-3; 12 bases line up with TRBD2. The receptor comes from a human donor in good health (CMV status not recorded). Some clones in this sample may be carry-over from other donors' samples. The CDR3 protein is CASSLTSGRIDTQYF. Written as DNA, the CDR3 is TGTGCCAGCAGCTTGACTAGCGGGAGAATCGATACGCAGTATTTT.